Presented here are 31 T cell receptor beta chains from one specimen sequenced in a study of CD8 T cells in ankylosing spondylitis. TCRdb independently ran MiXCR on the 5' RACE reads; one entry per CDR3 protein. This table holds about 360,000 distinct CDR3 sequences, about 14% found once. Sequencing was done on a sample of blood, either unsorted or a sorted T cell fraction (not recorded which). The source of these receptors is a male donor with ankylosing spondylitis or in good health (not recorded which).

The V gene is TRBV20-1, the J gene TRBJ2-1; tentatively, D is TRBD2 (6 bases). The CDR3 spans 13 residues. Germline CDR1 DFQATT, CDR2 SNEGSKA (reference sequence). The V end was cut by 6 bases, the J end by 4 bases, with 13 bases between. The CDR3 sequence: CSARPGTYNEQFF. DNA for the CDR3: TGCAGTGCAAGACCTGGGACTTACAATGAGCAGTTCTTC.

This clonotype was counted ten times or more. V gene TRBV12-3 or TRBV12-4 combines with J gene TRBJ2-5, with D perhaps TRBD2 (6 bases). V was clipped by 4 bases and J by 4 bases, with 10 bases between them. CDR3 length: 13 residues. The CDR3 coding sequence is TGTGCCAGCAGTTGGCGGGGAGGAGAGACCCAGTACTTC. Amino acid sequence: CASSWRGGETQYF.

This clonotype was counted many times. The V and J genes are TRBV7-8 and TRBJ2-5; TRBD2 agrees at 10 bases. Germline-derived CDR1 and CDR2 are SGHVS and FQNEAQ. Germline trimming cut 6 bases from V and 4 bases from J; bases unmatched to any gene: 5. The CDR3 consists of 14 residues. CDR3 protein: CASRGLAVTETQYF. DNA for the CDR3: TGTGCCAGCAGAGGACTAGCGGTAACAGAGACCCAGTACTTC.

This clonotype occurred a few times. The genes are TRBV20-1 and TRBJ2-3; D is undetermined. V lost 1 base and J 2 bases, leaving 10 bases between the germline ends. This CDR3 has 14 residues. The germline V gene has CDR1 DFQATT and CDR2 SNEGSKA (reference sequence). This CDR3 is CSARGLPTTDTQYF. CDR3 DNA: TGCAGTGCTAGAGGGCTACCAACCACAGATACGCAGTATTTT.

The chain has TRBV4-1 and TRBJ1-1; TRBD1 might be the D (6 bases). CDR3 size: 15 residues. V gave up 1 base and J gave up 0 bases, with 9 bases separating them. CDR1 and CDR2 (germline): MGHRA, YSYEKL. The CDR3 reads CASSQGGHLNTEAFF. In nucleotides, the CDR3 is TGCGCCAGCAGCCAAGGGGGACATCTGAACACTGAAGCTTTCTTT.

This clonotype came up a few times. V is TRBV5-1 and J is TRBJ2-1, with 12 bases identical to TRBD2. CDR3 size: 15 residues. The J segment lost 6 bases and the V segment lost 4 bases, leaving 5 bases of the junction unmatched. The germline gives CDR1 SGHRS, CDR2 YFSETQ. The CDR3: CASSPLTSGSNEQFF. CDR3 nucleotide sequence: TGCGCCAGCAGCCCATTGACTAGCGGGAGCAATGAGCAGTTCTTC.

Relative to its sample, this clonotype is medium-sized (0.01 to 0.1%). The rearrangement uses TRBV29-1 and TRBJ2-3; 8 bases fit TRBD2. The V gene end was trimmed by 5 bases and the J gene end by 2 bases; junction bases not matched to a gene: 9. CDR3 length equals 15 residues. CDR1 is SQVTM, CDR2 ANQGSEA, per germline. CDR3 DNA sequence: TGCAGCGTTTCAGCGACTAGCGTGATCACAGATACGCAGTATTTT. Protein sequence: CSVSATSVITDTQYF.

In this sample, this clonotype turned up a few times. For the CDR3, the DNA is TGCGCCAGCAGCTTGGTCCTCCGGCAGGGATACAATGAGCAGTTCTTC. Translating it yields CASSLVLRQGYNEQFF. The chain links TRBV5-1 to TRBJ2-1; D is possibly TRBD1 (5 bases). The length of the CDR3 is 16 residues. V shed 0 bases and J shed 4 bases, with 14 bases lying between them. The V gene's germline CDR1 is SGHRS and CDR2 YFSETQ.

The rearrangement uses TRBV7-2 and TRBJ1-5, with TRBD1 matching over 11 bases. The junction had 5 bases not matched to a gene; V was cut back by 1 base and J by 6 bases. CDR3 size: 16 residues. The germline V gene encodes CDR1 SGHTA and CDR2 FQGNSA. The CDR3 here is CASSLGGQGVGQPQHF. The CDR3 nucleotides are TGTGCCAGCAGCTTAGGGGGACAGGGGGTAGGTCAGCCCCAGCATTTT. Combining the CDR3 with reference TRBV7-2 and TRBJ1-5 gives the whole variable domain GAGVSQSPSNKVTEKGKDVELRCDPISGHTALYWYRQSLGQGLEFLIYFQGNSAPDKSGLPSDRFSAERTGGSVSTLTIQRTQQEDSAVYLCASSLGGQGVGQPQHFGDGTRLSIL.

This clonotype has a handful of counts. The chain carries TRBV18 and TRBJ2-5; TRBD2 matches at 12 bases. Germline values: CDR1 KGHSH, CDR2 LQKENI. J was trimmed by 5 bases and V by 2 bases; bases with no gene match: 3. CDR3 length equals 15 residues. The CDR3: CASSPLGLAGETQYF. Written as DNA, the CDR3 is TGTGCCAGCTCACCATTGGGACTAGCGGGTGAGACCCAGTACTTC. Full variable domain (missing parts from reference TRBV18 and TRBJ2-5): NAGVMQNPRHLVRRRGQEARLRCSPMKGHSHVYWYRQLPEEGLKFMVYLQKENIIDESGMPKERFSAEFPKEGPSILRIQQVVRGDSAAYFCASSPLGLAGETQYFGPGTRLLVL.

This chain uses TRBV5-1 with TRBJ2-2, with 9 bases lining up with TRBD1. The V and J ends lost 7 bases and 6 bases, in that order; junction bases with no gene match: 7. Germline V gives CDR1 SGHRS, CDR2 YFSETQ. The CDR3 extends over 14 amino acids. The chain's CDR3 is CASRRDRDAGELFF. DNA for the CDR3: TGCGCCAGCCGGCGGGACAGGGACGCCGGGGAGCTGTTTTTT.

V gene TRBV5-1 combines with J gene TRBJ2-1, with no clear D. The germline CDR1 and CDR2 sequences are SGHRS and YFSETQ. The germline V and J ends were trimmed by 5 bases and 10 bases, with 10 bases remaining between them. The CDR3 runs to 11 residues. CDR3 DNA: TGCGCCAGCAGGTTTGATGAGGAGCAGTTCTTC. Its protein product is CASRFDEEQFF.

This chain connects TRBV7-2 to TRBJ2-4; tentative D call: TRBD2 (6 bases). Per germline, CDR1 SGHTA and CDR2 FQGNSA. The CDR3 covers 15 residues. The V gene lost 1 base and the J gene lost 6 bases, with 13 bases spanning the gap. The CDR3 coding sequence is TGTGCCAGCAGCTTAGTGCCGGGAGCGGGAAACATTCAGTACTTC. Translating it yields CASSLVPGAGNIQYF.

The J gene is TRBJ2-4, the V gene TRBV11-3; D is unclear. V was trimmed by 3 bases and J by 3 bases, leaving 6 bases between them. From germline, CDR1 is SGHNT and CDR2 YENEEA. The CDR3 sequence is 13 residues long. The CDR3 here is CASSLSNKNIQYF. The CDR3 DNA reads TGTGCCAGCAGCTTGTCTAACAAAAACATTCAGTACTTC.

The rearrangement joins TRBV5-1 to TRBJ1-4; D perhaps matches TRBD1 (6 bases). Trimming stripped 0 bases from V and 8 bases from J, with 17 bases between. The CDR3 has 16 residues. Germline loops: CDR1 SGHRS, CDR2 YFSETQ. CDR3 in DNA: TGCGCCAGCAGCTTGGCCCCTCTGGGGGCAGGCGAAAAACTGTTTTTT. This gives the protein CASSLAPLGAGEKLFF.

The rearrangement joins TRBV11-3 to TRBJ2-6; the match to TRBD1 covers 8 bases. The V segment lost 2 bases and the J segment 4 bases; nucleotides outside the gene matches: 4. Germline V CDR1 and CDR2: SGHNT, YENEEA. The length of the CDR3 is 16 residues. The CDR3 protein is CASSLRQGMGANVLTF. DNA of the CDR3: TGTGCCAGCAGCTTAAGACAGGGGATGGGGGCCAACGTCCTGACTTTC.

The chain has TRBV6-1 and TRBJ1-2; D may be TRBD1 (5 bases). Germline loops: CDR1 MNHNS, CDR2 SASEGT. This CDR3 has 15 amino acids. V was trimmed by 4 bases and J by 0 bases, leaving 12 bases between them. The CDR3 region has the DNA TGTGCCAGCAGTGTCCAGGAAGGGGCTAACTATGGCTACACCTTC. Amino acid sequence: CASSVQEGANYGYTF.

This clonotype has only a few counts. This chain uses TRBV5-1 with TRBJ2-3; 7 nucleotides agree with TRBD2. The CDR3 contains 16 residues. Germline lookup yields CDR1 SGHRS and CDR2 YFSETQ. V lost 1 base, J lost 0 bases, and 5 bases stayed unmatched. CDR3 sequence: CASSLQVGGSTDTQYF. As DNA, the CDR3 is TGCGCCAGCAGCTTGCAGGTGGGGGGGAGCACAGATACGCAGTATTTT.

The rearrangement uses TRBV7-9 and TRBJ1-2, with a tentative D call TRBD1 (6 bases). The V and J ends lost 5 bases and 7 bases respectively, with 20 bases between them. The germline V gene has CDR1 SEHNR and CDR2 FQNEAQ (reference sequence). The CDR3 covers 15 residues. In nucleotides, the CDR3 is TGTGCCAGCAGCCACACGGGGGCAAGATTGGGTGGCTACACCTTC. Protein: CASSHTGARLGGYTF.

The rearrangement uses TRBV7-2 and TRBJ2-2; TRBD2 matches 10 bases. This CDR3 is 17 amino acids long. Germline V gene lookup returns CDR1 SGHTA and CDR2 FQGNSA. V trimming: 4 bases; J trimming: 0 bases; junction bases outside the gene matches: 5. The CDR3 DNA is TGTGCCAGCAGCTCCCCTAGCGGGGGACCGAACACCGGGGAGCTGTTTTTT. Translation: CASSSPSGGPNTGELFF.

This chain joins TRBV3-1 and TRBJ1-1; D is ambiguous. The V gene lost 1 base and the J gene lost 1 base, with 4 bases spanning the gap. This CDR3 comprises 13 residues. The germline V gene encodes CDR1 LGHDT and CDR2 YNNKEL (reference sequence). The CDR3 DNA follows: TGTGCCAGCAGCCAAGTTAAGAACACTGAAGCTTTCTTT. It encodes CASSQVKNTEAFF.

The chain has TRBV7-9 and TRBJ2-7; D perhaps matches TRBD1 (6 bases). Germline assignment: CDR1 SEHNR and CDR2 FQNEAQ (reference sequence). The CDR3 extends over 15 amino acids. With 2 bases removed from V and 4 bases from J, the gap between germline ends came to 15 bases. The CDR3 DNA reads TGTGCCAGCAGCTTATTACAACAGGGCCCGTACGAGCAGTACTTC. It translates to CASSLLQQGPYEQYF.

The CDR3 DNA sequence: TGCAGTGCTAGAGCAGGGGGGGTTAGCTATGGCTACACCTTC. As protein: CSARAGGVSYGYTF. The chain employs TRBV20-1 and TRBJ1-2; 7 positions agree with TRBD1. V trimming: 1 base; J trimming: 4 bases; junction bases outside the gene matches: 6. Germline CDR1 and CDR2: DFQATT and SNEGSKA (reference sequence). The CDR3 loop spans 14 amino acids.

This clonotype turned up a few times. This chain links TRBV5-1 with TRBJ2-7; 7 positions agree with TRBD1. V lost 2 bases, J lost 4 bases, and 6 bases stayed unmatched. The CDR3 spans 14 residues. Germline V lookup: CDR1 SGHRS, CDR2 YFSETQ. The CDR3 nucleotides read TGCGCCAGCAGCTTTAAGGGGGCGAGTTACGAGCAGTACTTC. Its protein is CASSFKGASYEQYF.

The CDR3 reads CASSPGQGGTYEQYF. The CDR3 DNA sequence: TGTGCCAGCTCACCAGGGCAGGGAGGGACCTACGAGCAGTACTTC. The V and J genes are TRBV18 and TRBJ2-7; TRBD2 agrees at 7 bases. The junction had 6 bases not matched to a gene; V was cut back by 2 bases and J by 2 bases. Per the germline V gene, CDR1 is KGHSH and CDR2 is LQKENI. The CDR3 covers 15 residues.

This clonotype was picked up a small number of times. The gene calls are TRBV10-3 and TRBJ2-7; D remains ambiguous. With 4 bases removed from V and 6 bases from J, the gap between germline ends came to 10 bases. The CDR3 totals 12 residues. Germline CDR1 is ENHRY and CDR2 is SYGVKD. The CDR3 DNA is TGTGCCATCAGTGGTGGGCCCACCGAGCAGTACTTC. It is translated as CAISGGPTEQYF.

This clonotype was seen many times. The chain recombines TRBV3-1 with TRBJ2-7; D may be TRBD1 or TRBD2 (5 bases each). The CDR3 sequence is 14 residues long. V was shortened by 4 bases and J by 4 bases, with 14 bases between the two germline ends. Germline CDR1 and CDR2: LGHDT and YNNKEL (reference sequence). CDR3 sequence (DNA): TGTGCCAGCAGCCCCGGGACGTTACATTACGAGCAGTACTTC. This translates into CASSPGTLHYEQYF.

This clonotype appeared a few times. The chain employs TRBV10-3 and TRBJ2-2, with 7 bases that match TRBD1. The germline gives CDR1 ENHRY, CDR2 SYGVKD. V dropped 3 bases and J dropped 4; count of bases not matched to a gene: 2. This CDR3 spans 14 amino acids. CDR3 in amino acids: CAISERGPTGELFF. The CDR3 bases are TGTGCCATCAGTGAAAGGGGGCCCACCGGGGAGCTGTTTTTT.

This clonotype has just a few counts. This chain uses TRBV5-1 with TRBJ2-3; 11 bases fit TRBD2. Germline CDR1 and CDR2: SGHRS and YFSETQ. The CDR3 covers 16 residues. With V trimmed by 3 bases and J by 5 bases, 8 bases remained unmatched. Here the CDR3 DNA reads TGCGCCAGCAGCTCAGCCTTAGCGGGGGGGATAGATACGCAGTATTTT. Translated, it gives CASSSALAGGIDTQYF. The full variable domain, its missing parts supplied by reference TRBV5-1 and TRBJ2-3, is KAGVTQTPRYLIKTRGQQVTLSCSPISGHRSVSWYQQTPGQGLQFLFEYFSETQRNKGNFPGRFSGRQFSNSRSEMNVSTLELGDSALYLCASSSALAGGIDTQYFGPGTRLTVL.

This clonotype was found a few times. CDR3 nucleotide sequence: TGTGCCAGCAGCGTGGGGATGAGGGCGGCCGGGTCGACTGAAGCTTTCTTT. Protein sequence: CASSVGMRAAGSTEAFF. The J gene is TRBJ1-1, the V gene TRBV9, with D unclear. The CDR3 totals 17 residues. The V end lost 2 bases, the J end lost 5 bases, and 22 bases lay between the germline ends. Per the germline V gene, CDR1 is SGDLS and CDR2 is YYNGEE.

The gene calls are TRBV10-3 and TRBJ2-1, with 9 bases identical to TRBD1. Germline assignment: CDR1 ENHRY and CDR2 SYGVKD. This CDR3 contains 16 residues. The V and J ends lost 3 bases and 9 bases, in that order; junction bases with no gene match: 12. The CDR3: CAISDIGDRAITEQFF. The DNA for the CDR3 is TGTGCCATCAGTGATATAGGGGACAGGGCGATTACTGAGCAGTTCTTC.